This T cell receptor (beta chain) was documented in a study of siplizumab effects on memory and regulatory T cells. Broader study findings: Proliferating siplizumab-culture Treg suppressive function went unconfirmed. Poor capture below about 10^-5 frequency left most alloreactive clones unmapped to unstimulated subsets. The study found that mappable alloreactive CD4+ clones averaged around 72% Treg-derived with siplizumab and approximately 27% in controls.

Concerning this clone: What it recognizes is unknown.

The V end lost 0 bases, the J end lost 1 base, and 10 bases lay between the germline ends. CDR1 is MNHNY, CDR2 SVGAGI, per germline (reference sequence). This CDR3 is 16 amino acids long. Some clones are missing from TCRdb's copy, which holds only in-frame ones; the method was immunoSEQ multiplex PCR. Of roughly 82,000 clones in the sample, roughly 89% were seen once. The specimen was Tregs sorted from blood. This rearrangement joins TRBV6-6 to TRBJ1-5; a possible D gene is TRBD1 (5 bases). The sequence was obtained from a human donor in good health. This chain's CDR3 is CASSYSGGRSNQPQHF. The CDR3 nucleotides are TGTGCCAGCAGTTACTCTGGGGGGAGGAGCAATCAGCCCCAGCATTTT.